This entry is about one TCR beta chain. Antigen unknown. A previously described protocol, modified, built RNA-based TCR cDNA libraries. Original methodology: Each library had 2.2 to 3.6 million CDR3 reads and about 90,000 to nearly 550,000 clonotypes. TCRdb re-analysed the 5' RACE reads in MiXCR, keeping a single row per CDR3 protein. TCRdb's processing, not the study's, gives the V and J calls here. The table records 300,000 to 400,000 distinct CDR3 sequences, roughly 31% of them present only once. This record belongs to a study of identical twins' blood T cells. Germline CDR1 is ENHRY and CDR2 is SYGVKD. Unmatched junction bases numbered 4, after V lost 6 bases and J lost 0 bases. The CDR3 has 15 residues. Study conclusions and caveats: Environmental influences on twin similarity could not be excluded.

The three twin pairs were reared together, likely meeting the same infections. This chain uses TRBV10-3 with TRBJ1-1; 10 bases are a match to TRBD1. This TCR derives from a woman between 18 and 50 years old in good health. Material: PBMCs. CDR3 in DNA: TGTGCCATCAGCCGGGACAGGGGTATGAACACTGAAGCTTTCTTT. Translating gives CAISRDRGMNTEAFF.